This T cell receptor (beta chain) was found in a study of shared clonotypes between healthy human individuals. Assay: immunoSEQ multiplex PCR; the TCRdb copy retains only in-frame clones and omits some. The data show roughly 2,300,000 clones, with just under 95% seen just once and roughly 0.34% held by the top ten. This CDR3 region has 15 residues. Trimming removed 0 bases from V and 0 bases from J, with 9 bases in between. CDR1 is SGDLS and CDR2 is YYNGEE in the germline V gene. This sequence was found in a man younger than 30 in good health. Some clones in this sample may be carry-over from other donors' samples. What was sequenced was naive CD4+ T cells from PBMCs. Described subset: CD45RA+ positively selected. This sequence joins TRBV9 and TRBJ2-5; D remains ambiguous. In DNA, the CDR3 is TGTGCCAGCAGCGTAGGTCCGCACTACCAAGAGACCCAGTACTTC. Its translation: CASSVGPHYQETQYF.